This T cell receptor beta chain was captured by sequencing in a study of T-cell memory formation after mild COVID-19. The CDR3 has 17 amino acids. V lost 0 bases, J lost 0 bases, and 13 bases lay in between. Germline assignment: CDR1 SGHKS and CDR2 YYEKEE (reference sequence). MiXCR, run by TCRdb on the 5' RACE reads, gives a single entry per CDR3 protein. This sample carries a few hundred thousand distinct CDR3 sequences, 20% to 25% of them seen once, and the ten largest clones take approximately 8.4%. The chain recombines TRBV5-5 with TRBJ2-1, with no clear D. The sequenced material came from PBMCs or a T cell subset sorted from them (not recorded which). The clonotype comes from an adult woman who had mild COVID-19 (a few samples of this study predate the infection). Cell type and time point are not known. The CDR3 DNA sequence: TGTGCCAGCAGCTTGGATTCCGACTTCCTCTCCTACAATGAGCAGTTCTTC. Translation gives CASSLDSDFLSYNEQFF. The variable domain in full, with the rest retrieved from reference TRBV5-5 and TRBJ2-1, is DAGVTQSPTHLIKTRGQQVTLRCSPISGHKSVSWYQQVLGQGPQFIFQYYEKEERGRGNFPDRFSARQFPNYSSELNVNALLLGDSALYLCASSLDSDFLSYNEQFFGPGTRLTVL.